The clone carrying this T cell receptor beta chain was counted only a few times. No antigen is known for it. TCRdb reanalysed the reads using MiXCR and keeps one entry per CDR3 protein. The sample has 300,000 to 400,000 distinct CDR3 sequences; about 29% are singletons. Trimming removed 1 base from V and 7 bases from J, with 13 bases in between. The germline V gene has CDR1 SGHTA and CDR2 FQGTGA. The CDR3 has 14 residues. These data come from a study of T cell repertoires in cytomegalovirus infection. Sequencing was performed on cultured PBMCs, taken from culture after CMV antigen stimulation. This clonotype was sampled from a human donor in good health (CMV status not recorded). Some clones in this sample may be carry-over from other donors' samples. The genes are TRBV7-3 and TRBJ2-5; D may be TRBD2 (5 bases). Here the CDR3 reads CASSLIRLEGTQYF. The CDR3 DNA sequence: TGTGCCAGCAGCTTAATCAGGCTAGAGGGGACCCAGTACTTC.